Listed below are T cell receptor beta chains from one sample, sequenced in a study of CD8+ T cells in alopecia areata. Assay used: immunoSEQ multiplex PCR; TCRdb lists only in-frame clones, some missing. The data contain roughly 220,000 clones, under 70% of them singletons. This material consisted of CD4+ T cells sorted from blood, taken at approximately week 45, from a patient treated with tofacitinib. The receptors stem from a human donor with alopecia areata. CDR3s include the opening cysteine and the closing phenylalanine or tryptophan. A D gene is named only where the DNA matches it firmly.

V gene: TRBV4-3
D gene: -
J gene: TRBJ2-7
CDR3 protein: CASSSDTYYEQYF

V gene: TRBV5-1
D gene: TRBD1
J gene: TRBJ2-7
CDR3 protein: CASSMMGQGAGEQYF

V gene: TRBV6-5
D gene: -
J gene: TRBJ2-5
CDR3 protein: CASSYSSFTETQYF

V gene: TRBV4-3
D gene: TRBD1
J gene: TRBJ1-5
CDR3 protein: CASSQDLGTDHQPQHF

V gene: TRBV4-3
D gene: -
J gene: TRBJ1-1
CDR3 protein: CASSQDGTGLAFF

V gene: TRBV6-5
D gene: -
J gene: TRBJ1-5
CDR3 protein: CASSYRKGVGQPQHF

V gene: TRBV10-3
D gene: TRBD2
J gene: TRBJ2-5
CDR3 protein: CAISELAGSQETQYF

V gene: TRBV6-5
D gene: TRBD1
J gene: TRBJ1-2
CDR3 protein: CASSYSGQGDNYGYTF

V gene: TRBV6-6
D gene: -
J gene: TRBJ1-5
CDR3 protein: CASSYGQGISNQPQHF

V gene: TRBV7-2
D gene: TRBD1
J gene: TRBJ1-2
CDR3 protein: CASSSLQGGDGYTF

V gene: TRBV29-1
D gene: -
J gene: TRBJ1-4
CDR3 protein: CSVVGPNEKLFF

V gene: TRBV13
D gene: -
J gene: TRBJ2-7
CDR3 protein: CASSRVPYEQYF

V gene: TRBV5-1
D gene: -
J gene: TRBJ2-2
CDR3 protein: CASSFPENTGELFF

V gene: TRBV7-2
D gene: -
J gene: TRBJ2-3
CDR3 protein: CASSQGKADTQYF

V gene: TRBV30
D gene: -
J gene: TRBJ1-3
CDR3 protein: CAWRQDDTIYF

V gene: TRBV6-1
D gene: -
J gene: TRBJ1-5
CDR3 protein: CASSPYSNQPQHF

V gene: TRBV6-5
D gene: -
J gene: TRBJ2-1
CDR3 protein: CASSKTGHSYNEQFF

V gene: TRBV2
D gene: -
J gene: TRBJ1-1
CDR3 protein: CASTQGHPNTEAFF

V gene: TRBV29-1
D gene: TRBD1
J gene: TRBJ1-3
CDR3 protein: CSVVFETGAGNTIYF

V gene: TRBV2
D gene: -
J gene: TRBJ2-5
CDR3 protein: CASSAQGLGKETQYF

V gene: TRBV5-6
D gene: -
J gene: TRBJ1-1
CDR3 protein: CASSVDLGEAFF

V gene: TRBV29-1
D gene: -
J gene: TRBJ2-1
CDR3 protein: CSVETRIYNEQFF

V gene: TRBV4-3
D gene: -
J gene: TRBJ1-1
CDR3 protein: CASSQDRDQRVMNTEAFF

V gene: TRBV30
D gene: -
J gene: TRBJ1-6
CDR3 protein: CAWDPGNSYNSPLHF

V gene: TRBV15
D gene: -
J gene: TRBJ1-5
CDR3 protein: CATSRDWAGLTNQPQHF

V gene: TRBV4-3
D gene: -
J gene: TRBJ1-1
CDR3 protein: CASSQDAYRDTEAFHF

V gene: TRBV9
D gene: TRBD2
J gene: TRBJ2-1
CDR3 protein: CASTHSGGADGEQFF

V gene: TRBV11-2
D gene: -
J gene: TRBJ2-2
CDR3 protein: CASSFVHTGELFF

V gene: TRBV29-1
D gene: -
J gene: TRBJ2-5
CDR3 protein: CSVGRGKETQYF

V gene: TRBV5-4
D gene: TRBD1
J gene: TRBJ1-1
CDR3 protein: CASSLSSGGRSEAFF

V gene: TRBV29-1
D gene: TRBD1
J gene: TRBJ2-7
CDR3 protein: CSVARRDSSYEQYF

V gene: TRBV14
D gene: -
J gene: TRBJ1-1
CDR3 protein: CASSSTGLMNTEAFF

V gene: TRBV5-6
D gene: -
J gene: TRBJ2-5
CDR3 protein: CASSVLARLQETQYF

V gene: TRBV30
D gene: TRBD1
J gene: TRBJ1-2
CDR3 protein: CAWQDRNYGYTF

V gene: TRBV14
D gene: TRBD1
J gene: TRBJ1-6
CDR3 protein: CASSRQGQKNSPLHF

V gene: TRBV5-6
D gene: -
J gene: TRBJ2-3
CDR3 protein: CASSFRGVGTDTQYF

V gene: TRBV27
D gene: -
J gene: TRBJ2-2
CDR3 protein: CASRWDTGELFF

V gene: TRBV29-1
D gene: -
J gene: TRBJ2-1
CDR3 protein: CSVAQPPYNEQFF

V gene: TRBV5-1
D gene: TRBD1
J gene: TRBJ2-2
CDR3 protein: CASSLEGGRQTGELFF

V gene: TRBV7-9
D gene: TRBD1
J gene: TRBJ1-2
CDR3 protein: CASSTDRGNGYTF

V gene: TRBV29-1
D gene: -
J gene: TRBJ1-3
CDR3 protein: CSVLNPSGNTIYF

V gene: TRBV27
D gene: -
J gene: TRBJ2-5
CDR3 protein: CASSTGTVPQETQYF

V gene: TRBV30
D gene: -
J gene: TRBJ2-4
CDR3 protein: CAWSIGTQNIQYF

V gene: TRBV4-2
D gene: -
J gene: TRBJ1-2
CDR3 protein: CASSQDRQVDGYTF

V gene: TRBV7-2
D gene: -
J gene: TRBJ2-3
CDR3 protein: CASSLQDTQYF

V gene: TRBV27
D gene: TRBD1
J gene: TRBJ1-1
CDR3 protein: CASSSLRGSTEAFF

V gene: TRBV27
D gene: TRBD1
J gene: TRBJ1-5
CDR3 protein: CASSRTGDQPQHF

V gene: TRBV29-1
D gene: TRBD2
J gene: TRBJ2-5
CDR3 protein: CSAGLAGPRETQYF

V gene: TRBV27
D gene: -
J gene: TRBJ1-1
CDR3 protein: CASSPPTGPFEAFF

V gene: TRBV30
D gene: TRBD1
J gene: TRBJ2-7
CDR3 protein: CAWAPGQGNYEQYF

V gene: TRBV30
D gene: TRBD1
J gene: TRBJ1-5
CDR3 protein: CAWQQGLDQPQHF

V gene: TRBV7-2
D gene: -
J gene: TRBJ1-5
CDR3 protein: CASSLRGDQPQHF

V gene: TRBV30
D gene: TRBD2
J gene: TRBJ2-5
CDR3 protein: CAWRSSGGIGETQYF